Detailed here is one T cell receptor beta chain. What it binds is unknown. Next came a second PCR, run for about 6 to 12 cycles, which used a sample-barcoded 5' primer along with a J-beta primer mix. From the 5' RACE reads, TCRdb called clonotypes with MiXCR, one entry per CDR3 protein. This sample has around 1,800,000 distinct CDR3 sequences, with around 42% found just once. Germline V CDR1 and CDR2: PRHDT, FYEKMQ (reference sequence). The CDR3 runs to 13 residues. V dropped 6 bases and J dropped 9 bases, with 15 bases sitting between them. This record comes from a study of blood T cells in healthy people across ages. Regarding the study as a whole: Researchers said unsorted PBMCs prevented a conclusive naive versus antigen-experienced comparison.

The TCR was taken from a human donor in good health. The specimen sequenced was blood. The chain is built from TRBV13 and TRBJ2-1; D is unclear. The CDR3 reads CASSLGRLSEQFF. Written as DNA, the CDR3 is TGTGCCAGCAGTCTCGGCCGGCTCAGTGAGCAGTTCTTC.